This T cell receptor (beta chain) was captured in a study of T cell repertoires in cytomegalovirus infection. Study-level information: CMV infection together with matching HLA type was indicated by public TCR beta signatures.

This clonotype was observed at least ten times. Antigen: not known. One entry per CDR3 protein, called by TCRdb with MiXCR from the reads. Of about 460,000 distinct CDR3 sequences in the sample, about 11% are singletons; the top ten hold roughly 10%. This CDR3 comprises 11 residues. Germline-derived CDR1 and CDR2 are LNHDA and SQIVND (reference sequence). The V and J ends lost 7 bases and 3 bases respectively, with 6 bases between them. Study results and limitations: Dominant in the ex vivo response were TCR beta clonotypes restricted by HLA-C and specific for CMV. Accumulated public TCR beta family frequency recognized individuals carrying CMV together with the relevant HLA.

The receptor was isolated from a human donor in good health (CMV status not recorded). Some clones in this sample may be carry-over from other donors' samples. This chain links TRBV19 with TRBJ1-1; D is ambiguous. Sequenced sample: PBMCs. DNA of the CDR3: TGTGCCAGTACCTTCGACACTGAAGCTTTCTTT. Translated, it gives CASTFDTEAFF.